This TCR beta chain was found in a study of blood T cell repertoires in COVID-19. This table comes from immunoSEQ multiplex PCR, and its TCRdb copy is limited to in-frame clones, with some not included. The sample has about 19,000 clones, around 87% seen once. Trimming stripped 1 base from V and 3 bases from J, with 10 bases between. The CDR3 is 14 amino acids. Germline V gives CDR1 GTSNPN, CDR2 SVGIG (reference sequence). The clonotype comes from a human donor in a cohort sampled during active COVID-19. The sequenced material came from peripheral blood. The chain is built from TRBV30 and TRBJ1-3; D possibly corresponds to TRBD1 (6 bases). The CDR3 coding sequence is TGTGCCTGGAGTGGGGGGCGCGTTGGAAACACCATATATTTT. It codes for CAWSGGRVGNTIYF. The full variable domain, in which reference TRBV30 and TRBJ1-3 provide the parts outside the CDR3, is SQTIHQWPATLVQPVGSPLSLECTVEGTSNPNLYWYRQAAGRGLQLLFYSVGIGQISSEVPQNLSASRPQDRQFILSSKKLLLSDSGFYLCAWSGGRVGNTIYFGEGSWLTVV.